Below, 11 T cell receptor beta chains from the same sample are listed, as sequenced in a study of beta chain features in type 1 diabetes. Expressed TCRB transcripts were sequenced, since all the RNA that had been isolated was reverse transcribed. Only in-frame clones appear in the TCRdb table, and some are missing; sequencing was by immunoSEQ multiplex PCR. The table shows 250,000 to 300,000 clones, with 8% occurring only once. The sample consisted of central memory CD4+ T cells from blood. The receptor source for this set is a woman aged 18-30 years in good health.

This clone was picked up one time. This CDR3 is CASSSPDRVSYNEQFF. The CDR3 region has the DNA TGTGCCAGCAGCTCCCCGGACAGGGTCTCCTACAATGAGCAGTTCTTC. The V and J genes are TRBV7-8 and TRBJ2-1; 8 positions match TRBD1. The CDR3 length is 16 residues. Germline lookup yields CDR1 SGHVS and CDR2 FQNEAQ. With V trimmed by 4 bases and J by 0 bases, 5 bases remained unmatched. The full variable domain, completed using reference TRBV7-8 and TRBJ2-1, is GAGVSQSPRYKVAKRGQDVALRCDPISGHVSLFWYQQALGQGPEFLTYFQNEAQLDKSGLPSDRFFAERPEGSVSTLKIQRTQQEDSAVYLCASSSPDRVSYNEQFFGPGTRLTVL.

The chain uses TRBV20-1 and TRBJ1-1, with D possibly TRBD1 on 5 matching bases. Germline lookup yields CDR1 DFQATT and CDR2 SNEGSKA (reference sequence). Between the trimmed V and J ends, which lost 6 bases and 10 bases, there was a span of 15 bases. The CDR3 sequence is 11 residues long. The CDR3 sequence: CSAPDGTGAFF. The CDR3 DNA follows: TGCAGTGCGCCAGACGGGACGGGAGCTTTCTTT.

J is TRBJ2-7 and V is TRBV27, with 7 bases fitting TRBD2. CDR3 size: 13 residues. Germline loops: CDR1 MNHEY, CDR2 SMNVEV (reference sequence). Trimming removed 6 bases from V and 4 bases from J; junction bases left unmatched: 6. The CDR3 DNA follows: TGTGCCAGCAGAGAGCGGGGAGGGTACGAGCAGTACGTC. It codes for CASRERGGYEQYV.

This sequence joins TRBV27 and TRBJ2-7, with D perhaps being TRBD1 or TRBD2 (5 bases each). Looked up from germline, CDR1 is MNHEY and CDR2 is SMNVEV (reference sequence). CDR3 length: 17 residues. The germline V and J ends were trimmed by 4 bases and 0 bases, with 19 bases remaining between them. Here the CDR3 DNA reads TGTGCCAGCAGTTCTTACCCGGGACGGCCCAGCTCCTACGAGCAGTACTTC. Translation: CASSSYPGRPSSYEQYF.

DNA for the CDR3: TGTGCCAGCAGCATTGTTAATCAGCCCCAGCATTTT. Its protein product is CASSIVNQPQHF. V usage is TRBV28 and J usage is TRBJ1-5; D call uncertain. With 6 bases removed from V and 4 bases from J, the gap between germline ends came to 7 bases. The CDR3 has 12 residues. CDR1 is MDHEN and CDR2 is SYDVKM in the germline V gene.

This chain links TRBV7-8 with TRBJ1-6; D is unresolved. Per germline, CDR1 SGHVS and CDR2 FQNEAQ. The V gene lost 0 bases and the J gene lost 7 bases, with 16 bases spanning the gap. CDR3 length: 17 amino acids. CDR3 protein: CASSLARVGVRNSPLHF. DNA for the CDR3: TGTGCCAGCAGCTTAGCGCGGGTTGGGGTTAGGAATTCACCCCTCCACTTT. Full variable domain (missing parts from reference TRBV7-8 and TRBJ1-6): GAGVSQSPRYKVAKRGQDVALRCDPISGHVSLFWYQQALGQGPEFLTYFQNEAQLDKSGLPSDRFFAERPEGSVSTLKIQRTQQEDSAVYLCASSLARVGVRNSPLHFGNGTRLTVT.

The chain carries TRBV28 and TRBJ2-5; possible D gene TRBD2, 5 bases. The V gene's germline CDR1 is MDHEN and CDR2 SYDVKM. This CDR3 contains 16 residues. The V end lost 2 bases, the J end lost 6 bases, and 19 bases lay between the germline ends. For the CDR3, the DNA is TGTGCCAGCAGTTTACATGAGGGTCGGGCGAAGAAGACCCAGTACTTC. Its translation: CASSLHEGRAKKTQYF. Together with reference TRBV28 and TRBJ2-5, the CDR3 gives the full variable domain: DVKVTQSSRYLVKRTGEKVFLECVQDMDHENMFWYRQDPGLGLRLIYFSYDVKMKEKGDIPEGYSVSREKKERFSLILESASTNQTSMYLCASSLHEGRAKKTQYFGPGTRLLVL.

The chain has TRBV27 and TRBJ1-5; D unresolved. CDR1 and CDR2 from the germline V gene are MNHEY and SMNVEV (reference sequence). The CDR3 sequence is 12 residues long. Trimming took off 0 bases at V and 6 bases at J, with 3 bases between the two ends. The CDR3: CASSLSSQPQHF. The CDR3 region has the DNA TGTGCCAGCAGTTTATCGAGTCAGCCCCAGCATTTT.

This clone was seen a few times. The chain combines TRBV28 with TRBJ1-4; no reliable D call. Trimming removed 5 bases at V and 0 bases at J, with 10 bases between. Per germline, CDR1 MDHEN and CDR2 SYDVKM. This CDR3 has 15 residues. Written as DNA, the CDR3 is TGTGCCAGCAGTGCGGACGGATCAACTAATGAAAAACTGTTTTTT. It translates to CASSADGSTNEKLFF.

This clone was counted ten times or more. The rearrangement links TRBV4-2 to TRBJ1-1, with D unresolved. With 1 base removed from V and 8 bases from J, the gap between germline ends came to 11 bases. The CDR3 is 13 amino acids. Germline CDR1 LGHNA, CDR2 YNFKEQ. The CDR3 spells CASSQVSGSEAFF. CDR3 coding DNA: TGTGCCAGCAGCCAAGTATCCGGATCAGAAGCTTTCTTT.

This clone was recorded a few times. The genes are TRBV29-1 and TRBJ1-1; no firm D call. This CDR3 is 12 amino acids long. Trimming took off 7 bases at V and 6 bases at J, with 15 bases between the two ends. Germline loops: CDR1 SQVTM, CDR2 ANQGSEA. The CDR3 sequence: CSAASARAEAFF. The CDR3 DNA sequence: TGCAGCGCCGCAAGTGCCCGGGCTGAAGCTTTCTTT.